This is a list of T cell receptor beta chains from one sample in a study of regulatory T cells in long-lasting Graves disease. MiXCR, applied by TCRdb to the multiplex PCR reads, yields one record per CDR3 protein. The sample carries 350,000 to 450,000 distinct CDR3 sequences, around 16% recorded once. The sample was also reused in another study, on T cells in Graves' hyperthyroidism and ophthalmopathy.

Specimen: peripheral blood mononuclear cells (PBMCs), collected at new diagnosis, from a patient treated with antithyroid drugs. Receptor source: a woman aged 35 to 49 with Graves disease. Both conserved end residues are part of each CDR3. The D gene is left open where the match is weak. Where a row states a size, it is once, few, many or the class of an expanded clone; other rows omit it.

TRBJ2-2 TRBV10-3 . many CAISERSGELFF TGTGCCATCAGTGAAAGGTCCGGGGAGCTGTTTTTT
TRBJ2-7 TRBV19 TRBD2 many CASSTLRGSGRHEQYF TGTGCCAGTAGTACCCTTCGGGGGAGCGGGAGGCACGAGCAGTACTTC
TRBJ2-3 TRBV11-2 TRBD2 . CASSLVAGGPHTQYF TGTGCCAGCAGCTTAGTAGCGGGAGGGCCACATACGCAGTATTTT
TRBJ2-1 TRBV11-2 TRBD2 many CASSLAGGSHNEQFF TGTGCCAGCAGCCTAGCGGGGGGCTCGCACAATGAGCAGTTCTTC
TRBJ2-1 TRBV5-5 TRBD2 few CASRATGGLAREQFF TGTGCCAGCAGGGCAACAGGCGGACTAGCCCGCGAGCAGTTCTTC
TRBJ2-3 TRBV29-1 . . CSVEGTGTSTDTQYF TGCAGCGTTGAAGGGACGGGAACTAGCACAGATACGCAGTATTTT
TRBJ2-1 TRBV6-1 TRBD2 few CASSSRRSGLAGGLTREQFF TGTGCCAGCAGCTCACGCAGGTCGGGACTGGCGGGAGGGCTTACCCGGGAGCAGTTCTTC
TRBJ2-7 TRBV29-1 . many CSVTGGISYEQYF TGCAGCGTGACTGGGGGGATATCCTACGAGCAGTACTTC
TRBJ2-7 TRBV19 TRBD2 many CASSIVAGGAYEQYF TGTGCCAGTAGTATAGTAGCGGGAGGGGCCTACGAGCAGTACTTC
TRBJ2-5 TRBV9 . few CASSVLPQETQYF TGTGCCAGCAGCGTGCTTCCCCAAGAGACCCAGTACTTC
TRBJ1-5 TRBV20-1 . many CSARGRQGNYQPQHF TGCAGTGCTAGAGGCCGCCAGGGTAATTATCAGCCCCAGCATTTT
TRBJ2-7 TRBV11-2 . many CASSLDEMVKQYF TGTGCCAGCAGCTTAGACGAGATGGTTAAGCAGTACTTC
TRBJ2-5 TRBV5-5 . many CASSSGQRETQYF TGTGCCAGCAGCTCGGGACAACGGGAGACCCAGTACTTC
TRBJ2-1 TRBV10-2 . few CASSGGPPADEQFF TGCGCCAGCAGTGGGGGACCACCGGCAGATGAGCAGTTCTTC
TRBJ2-4 TRBV11-3 . . CASSLDLTGLSRDIQYF TGTGCCAGCAGCTTAGACTTGACGGGCCTCTCACGCGACATTCAGTACTTC
TRBJ2-1 TRBV20-1 . . CSAVPQGRNEQFF TGCAGTGCCGTGCCCCAGGGACGCAATGAGCAGTTCTTC
TRBJ2-3 TRBV28 . many CASSLLPRASKGDTQYF TGTGCCAGCAGTTTACTCCCCCGGGCCTCGAAGGGAGATACGCAGTATTTT
TRBJ2-7 TRBV18 TRBD2 many CASSPEAGTGEQYF TGTGCCAGCTCACCAGAAGCGGGAACCGGTGAGCAGTACTTC
TRBJ2-1 TRBV7-2 . few CASSFRDPSNEQFF TGTGCCAGCAGCTTCCGGGACCCGAGCAATGAGCAGTTCTTC
TRBJ1-2 TRBV9 . many CASSGSDGYTF TGTGCCAGCAGCGGGTCGGATGGCTACACCTTC
TRBJ1-6 TRBV19 TRBD1 many CVRVDRGRALRHSPLHF TGTGTGCGGGTAGACAGGGGCCGTGCGTTACGGCATTCACCCCTCCACTTT
TRBJ2-3 TRBV5-4 . few CASSSSASDTQYF TGTGCCAGCAGCTCGTCAGCCTCAGATACGCAGTATTTT
TRBJ2-1 TRBV6-2/TRBV6-3 TRBD2 few CASILAGAYNEQFF TGTGCCAGCATATTAGCGGGAGCCTACAATGAGCAGTTCTTC
TRBJ2-2 TRBV28 . many CASNPRSFHSNTGELFF TGTGCCAGCAATCCGAGGTCCTTCCATAGTAACACCGGGGAGCTGTTTTTT
TRBJ2-7 TRBV13 . many CASSARTGSLGYEQYF TGTGCCAGCAGCGCGAGAACAGGGTCCTTGGGGTACGAGCAGTACTTC
TRBJ1-2 TRBV27 TRBD1 many CASSLVPTGQNYGYTF TGTGCCAGCAGTTTAGTCCCGACGGGACAGAACTATGGCTACACCTTC
TRBJ1-2 TRBV7-9 TRBD1 few CASSFSGTGYVGYTF TGTGCCAGCAGCTTCTCCGGGACAGGGTATGTTGGCTACACCTTC
TRBJ2-2 TRBV12-3/TRBV12-4 . few CASSFGGGFNTGELFF TGTGCCAGCAGTTTTGGGGGGGGCTTCAACACCGGGGAGCTGTTTTTT
TRBJ1-5 TRBV4-3 TRBD1 . CASSQDTGGNQPQHF TGCGCCAGCAGCCAAGATACAGGGGGCAATCAGCCCCAGCATTTT
TRBJ2-1 TRBV10-3 . many CAISESREWGNEQFF TGTGCCATCAGTGAGAGCCGGGAGTGGGGGAATGAGCAGTTCTTC
TRBJ2-7 TRBV5-1 TRBD2 many CASSSGTSTTRHEQYF TGCGCCAGCAGCTCCGGGACTAGCACTACTCGGCACGAGCAGTACTTC
TRBJ2-7 TRBV28 . many CASSPTHTSSEQYF TGTGCCAGCAGCCCCACTCACACTAGCTCCGAGCAGTACTTC
TRBJ2-7 TRBV7-2 . many CASSPQGASYEQYF TGTGCCAGCAGCCCCCAAGGAGCGTCCTACGAGCAGTACTTC
TRBJ2-4 TRBV12-5 . few CAKRGRGKNIQYF TGTGCTAAAAGGGGCCGAGGCAAAAACATTCAGTACTTC
TRBJ1-2 TRBV6-1 . few CASSESAGDSGVGYTF TGTGCCAGCAGTGAATCCGCAGGGGATTCGGGGGTTGGCTACACCTTC
TRBJ2-1 TRBV5-5 . . CASSTDGGSYNEQFF TGTGCCAGCAGCACCGACGGGGGCTCCTACAATGAGCAGTTCTTC
TRBJ1-4 TRBV15 . many CATSRDKAVLGEVKLFF TGTGCCACCAGCAGAGATAAGGCGGTCCTAGGAGAAGTAAAACTGTTTTTT
TRBJ2-3 TRBV18 . . CASSGNPPAAGPTQYF TGTGCCAGCTCAGGGAATCCCCCCGCAGCGGGCCCGACGCAGTATTTT
TRBJ2-7 TRBV27 TRBD1 many CASSQNRGPYEQYF TGTGCCAGCAGCCAAAACAGGGGACCCTACGAGCAGTACTTC
TRBJ2-1 TRBV20-1 TRBD2 many CSARQQLAASLHEQFF TGCAGTGCTAGACAACAACTAGCGGCCTCTTTGCATGAGCAGTTCTTC
TRBJ2-1 TRBV7-2 . many CASSLGAGVNEQFF TGTGCCAGCAGTTTGGGCGCAGGGGTCAATGAGCAGTTCTTC
TRBJ1-1 TRBV7-9 TRBD1 many CASSRYDREKLKMNTEAFF TGTGCCAGCAGCCGGTACGACAGGGAGAAACTAAAAATGAACACTGAAGCTTTCTTT
TRBJ2-3 TRBV29-1 . . CSVEKGVGGDTDTQYF TGCAGCGTTGAAAAGGGTGTTGGAGGGGACACAGATACGCAGTATTTT
TRBJ2-7 TRBV10-3 TRBD1 many CAISEAGTGVEQYF TGTGCCATCAGTGAAGCCGGGACAGGGGTCGAGCAGTACTTC
TRBJ2-7 TRBV15 . few CATSRDGGYEQYF TGTGCCACCAGCAGAGATGGTGGGTACGAGCAGTACTTC
TRBJ2-5 TRBV27 TRBD2 many CASRVSGSPSETQYF TGTGCCAGCAGAGTTAGCGGGAGTCCTTCGGAGACCCAGTACTTC
TRBJ2-7 TRBV7-9 TRBD1 many CASSSLGQGDYEQYF TGTGCCAGCAGTTCCCTAGGACAGGGGGACTACGAGCAGTACTTC